This T cell receptor (beta chain) derives from a study of blood T cell repertoires in COVID-19. Across the study: Researchers got acute and convalescent COVID-19 samples from the United States, Italy and Spain.

Per the original data handling: Amplification with reference gene primers provided the estimates of nucleated cell counts. Profiled with immunoSEQ multiplex PCR; TCRdb holds only in-frame clones, not every one. For V, J and clone size, that table is used; D and trimming come from the DNA. The table records about 190,000 clones, roughly four fifths of them present only once. CDR1 is KGHDR and CDR2 is SFDVKD in the germline V gene. V lost 2 bases to trimming and J lost 1 base, with 10 bases between them. The CDR3 is 15 amino acids. This clone appeared a few times. The rearrangement uses TRBV24-1 and TRBJ1-1; D remains ambiguous. This receptor was obtained from a man aged 50 or older who had recovered from COVID-19. Sequenced input: peripheral blood. CDR3 coding DNA: TGTGCCACCAGTGATTCGCGGACTGGGAACACTGAAGCTTTCTTT. This sequence encodes CATSDSRTGNTEAFF.